Below, 24 T cell receptor beta chains from the same sample are listed, as sequenced in a study of blood T cell repertoires in COVID-19. The protocol was immunoSEQ multiplex PCR, while the TCRdb copy is restricted to in-frame clones and leaves out a portion. The repertoire has roughly 220,000 clones, around 87% of them found once; the top ten carry 3% to 3.5%. Sequencing was performed on peripheral blood. These receptors were collected from a man aged 60 to 69 with acute or convalescent COVID-19.

V and J are TRBV6-2 or TRBV6-3 and TRBJ1-6; TRBD1 agrees at 9 bases. CDR1 and CDR2 from the germline V gene are MNHEY and SVGEGT. The CDR3 sequence is 16 residues long. J was trimmed by 7 bases and V by 5 bases; bases with no gene match: 9. CDR3 amino acids: CASSSGVGQGNSPLHF. The CDR3 nucleotides are TGTGCCAGCAGTAGCGGTGTAGGACAGGGGAATTCACCCCTCCACTTT.

The DNA of the CDR3 is TGTGCCAGCAGTACCCGCAGGCGCGACAATCAGCCCCAGCATTTT. It specifies CASSTRRRDNQPQHF. V gene TRBV2 combines with J gene TRBJ1-5, with D unclear. Trimming removed 5 bases from V and 3 bases from J, with 14 bases in between. The CDR3 has 15 amino acids. Germline CDR1 reads SNHLY; CDR2 reads FYNNEI. Based on the CDR3 plus reference TRBV2 and TRBJ1-5, the full variable domain is EPEVTQTPSHQVTQMGQEVILRCVPISNHLYFYWYRQILGQKVEFLVSFYNNEISEKSEIFDDQFSVERPDGSNFTLKIRSTKLEDSAMYFCASSTRRRDNQPQHFGDGTRLSIL.

The chain has TRBV19 and TRBJ2-1, with 9 bases lining up with TRBD1. The germline gives CDR1 LNHDA, CDR2 SQIVND (reference sequence). The CDR3 totals 12 residues. The J segment lost 14 bases and the V segment lost 5 bases, leaving 7 bases of the junction unmatched. In nucleotides, the CDR3 is TGTGCCAGTAGTCTCCCGACAGGGGGGGAGTTCTTC. This sequence encodes CASSLPTGGEFF.

The chain links TRBV6-1 to TRBJ1-4; the D gene is possibly TRBD1 (6 bases). In germline, CDR1 is MNHNS, CDR2 SASEGT. The CDR3 has 14 amino acids. The V end was cut by 1 base, the J end by 8 bases, with 11 bases between. The CDR3 nucleotides read TGTGCCAGCAGTGAAGGAGGGGGTGGAGAAAAACTGTTTTTT. Its translation is CASSEGGGGEKLFF.

There are a few counts of this clone. This chain joins TRBV27 and TRBJ1-1, with D hard to call. The V gene's germline CDR1 is MNHEY and CDR2 SMNVEV (reference sequence). CDR3 size: 11 residues. The germline V and J ends were trimmed by 8 bases and 1 base, with 5 bases remaining between them. The chain's CDR3 is CASSQNTEAFF. The CDR3 coding sequence is TGTGCCAGCTCCCAGAACACTGAAGCTTTCTTT.

This chain links TRBV7-6 with TRBJ1-4; a possible D gene is TRBD1 (5 bases). Germline V gene lookup returns CDR1 SGHVS and CDR2 FNYEAQ. The germline V and J ends were trimmed by 4 bases and 0 bases, with 12 bases remaining between them. This CDR3 is 16 amino acids long. The CDR3: CASSWYRLTTNEKLFF. The CDR3 DNA reads as TGTGCCAGCAGCTGGTACAGGCTAACAACTAATGAAAAACTGTTTTTT.

This clone has only a few counts. The rearrangement links TRBV29-1 to TRBJ1-5, with unresolved D. V lost 4 bases to trimming and J lost 3 bases, with 10 bases between them. The germline gives CDR1 SQVTM, CDR2 ANQGSEA. The CDR3 contains 13 residues. CDR3 DNA sequence: TGCAGCGTTGGCGGCGGCACCAATCAGCCCCAGCATTTT. It specifies CSVGGGTNQPQHF. The variable domain in full, completed from reference TRBV29-1 and TRBJ1-5, reads SAVISQKPSRDICQRGTSLTIQCQVDSQVTMMFWYRQQPGQSLTLIATANQGSEATYESGFVIDKFPISRPNLTFSTLTVSNMSPEDSSIYLCSVGGGTNQPQHFGDGTRLSIL.

The V call is TRBV5-4, the J call TRBJ1-1; TRBD1 is a possible D gene (5 bases). The germline CDR1 and CDR2 sequences are SGHNT and YYREEE (reference sequence). V gave up 1 base and J gave up 4 bases, with 14 bases separating them. There are 15 residues in the CDR3. Here the CDR3 reads CASSLKLQGGTEAFF. The CDR3 DNA is TGTGCCAGCAGCTTGAAACTGCAGGGCGGCACTGAAGCTTTCTTT. The full variable domain, its missing parts supplied by reference TRBV5-4 and TRBJ1-1, is ETGVTQSPTHLIKTRGQQVTLRCSSQSGHNTVSWYQQALGQGPQFIFQYYREEENGRGNFPPRFSGLQFPNYSSELNVNALELDDSALYLCASSLKLQGGTEAFFGQGTRLTVV.

The chain carries TRBV6-2 or TRBV6-3 and TRBJ1-1; 7 nucleotides line up with TRBD1. J was trimmed by 4 bases and V by 0 bases; bases with no gene match: 11. Per germline, CDR1 MNHEY and CDR2 SVGEGT. CDR3 length equals 17 residues. The CDR3 nucleotides read TGTGCCAGCAGTTACTCGAGGGACAGTGCGTATAGCACTGAAGCTTTCTTT. Translated, it gives CASSYSRDSAYSTEAFF.

The CDR3 sequence is CATSDAGENTGELFF. In nucleotides, the CDR3 is TGTGCCACCAGTGATGCGGGGGAGAACACCGGGGAGCTGTTTTTT. This chain uses TRBV24-1 with TRBJ2-2, with TRBD2 identical over 7 bases. CDR3 length: 15 amino acids. Germline-derived CDR1 and CDR2 are KGHDR and SFDVKD. V dropped 3 bases and J dropped 1; count of bases not matched to a gene: 1.

This sequence joins TRBV6-1 and TRBJ1-4; D perhaps matches TRBD1 (5 bases). The CDR3 runs to 16 residues. CDR1 and CDR2 from the germline V gene are MNHNS and SASEGT. V was clipped by 0 bases and J by 6 bases, with 14 bases between them. The CDR3 DNA reads TGTGCCAGCAGTGAAGCGCTGGGGCGGATCGATGAAAAACTGTTTTTT. This encodes CASSEALGRIDEKLFF.

The rearrangement links TRBV28 to TRBJ1-2, with D perhaps TRBD1 (5 bases). CDR1 and CDR2 from the germline V gene are MDHEN and SYDVKM. The germline V and J ends were trimmed by 1 base and 0 bases, with 15 bases remaining between them. The CDR3 sequence is 17 residues long. The chain's CDR3 is CASSLLIRQGANYGYTF. The CDR3 nucleotides read TGTGCCAGCAGTTTATTAATAAGGCAGGGTGCTAACTATGGCTACACCTTC.

The CDR3 spells CASGRGGFGANVLTF. Here the CDR3 DNA reads TGTGCCAGCGGCCGCGGGGGGTTCGGGGCCAACGTCCTGACTTTC. V is TRBV2 and J is TRBJ2-6; 8 nucleotides line up with TRBD2. This CDR3 region has 15 residues. Germline V gives CDR1 SNHLY, CDR2 FYNNEI. Unmatched junction bases numbered 7, after V lost 8 bases and J lost 4 bases.

A word on this clone: Other nucleotide sequences from this sample produce the same CDR3. The chain couples TRBV20-1 to TRBJ1-2; possible D gene TRBD1, 6 bases. The length of the CDR3 is 11 residues. The germline V and J ends were trimmed by 6 bases and 6 bases, with 11 bases remaining between them. Germline V lookup: CDR1 DFQATT, CDR2 SNEGSKA (reference sequence). CDR3 protein: CSARPGDGYTF. Written as DNA, the CDR3 is TGCAGTGCCCGTCCAGGGGATGGCTACACCTTC.

This sequence joins TRBV6-2 or TRBV6-3 and TRBJ1-1, with 10 bases aligning to TRBD1. The CDR3 is 17 amino acids. With V trimmed by 2 bases and J by 0 bases, 6 bases remained unmatched. The germline CDR1 and CDR2 sequences are MNHEY and SVGEGT. The CDR3 nucleotides read TGTGCCAGCAGTTACCGAGACAGGGGGCCCCTGAACACTGAAGCTTTCTTT. It yields the protein CASSYRDRGPLNTEAFF.

The rearrangement links TRBV10-3 to TRBJ1-4; D is ambiguous. The CDR3 sequence is 15 residues long. The germline V gene encodes CDR1 ENHRY and CDR2 SYGVKD. V shed 3 bases and J shed 4 bases, with 12 bases lying between them. The CDR3 reads CAISELDFNNEKLFF. The DNA of the CDR3 is TGTGCCATCAGTGAATTGGACTTTAATAATGAAAAACTGTTTTTT.

This clone was found once. The chain uses TRBV28 and TRBJ1-3; 7 nucleotides align to TRBD1. V shed 2 bases and J 4 bases; nucleotides not matched to a gene: 8. Germline V gives CDR1 MDHEN, CDR2 SYDVKM. The CDR3 runs 16 residues. The CDR3 sequence: CASSLRGGRGGNTIYF. CDR3 in DNA: TGTGCCAGCAGTTTAAGAGGGGGCCGGGGCGGAAACACCATATATTTT. Complete variable domain (other parts from reference TRBV28 and TRBJ1-3): DVKVTQSSRYLVKRTGEKVFLECVQDMDHENMFWYRQDPGLGLRLIYFSYDVKMKEKGDIPEGYSVSREKKERFSLILESASTNQTSMYLCASSLRGGRGGNTIYFGEGSWLTVV.

The V call is TRBV28, the J call TRBJ2-6; the D gene is possibly TRBD1 (5 bases). Between the trimmed V and J ends, which lost 7 bases and 4 bases, there was a span of 20 bases. Germline-derived CDR1 and CDR2 are MDHEN and SYDVKM. The CDR3 loop spans 17 amino acids. CDR3 bases: TGTGCCAGCAACAGAAGCCAGGGCACCTCCGGGGCCAACGTCCTGACTTTC. Amino acid sequence: CASNRSQGTSGANVLTF.

The rearrangement uses TRBV14 and TRBJ2-7; D uncertain. The CDR3 loop spans 13 amino acids. Germline values: CDR1 SGHDN, CDR2 FVKESK. V lost 0 bases and J 3 bases, leaving 6 bases between the germline ends. The CDR3 sequence is CASSQDSVYEQYF. The CDR3, as DNA: TGTGCCAGCAGCCAAGATTCCGTCTACGAGCAGTACTTC.

The rearrangement links TRBV5-1 to TRBJ1-3; a possible D gene is TRBD1 (5 bases). The CDR3 has 14 residues. V was shortened by 1 base and J by 4 bases, with 9 bases between the two germline ends. The germline CDR1 and CDR2 sequences are SGHRS and YFSETQ. CDR3 residues: CASSLTGRGNTIYF. CDR3 bases: TGCGCCAGCAGCTTGACAGGCAGGGGAAACACCATATATTTT.

CDR3 sequence reads: CASNDAGTGVRPNEQYF. DNA of the CDR3: TGCGCCAGCAACGACGCCGGGACAGGGGTTCGTCCCAACGAGCAGTACTTC. This chain uses TRBV10-2 with TRBJ2-7; 10 nucleotides align to TRBD1. Germline assignment: CDR1 WSHSY and CDR2 SAAADI. The CDR3 extends over 17 amino acids. V was clipped by 7 bases and J by 5 bases; unmatched bases: 17.

The J gene is TRBJ2-1, the V gene TRBV5-1; 11 bases line up with TRBD1. The CDR3 sequence is 14 residues long. The germline V gene encodes CDR1 SGHRS and CDR2 YFSETQ. V lost 6 bases, J lost 4 bases, and 3 bases stayed unmatched. In nucleotides, the CDR3 is TGCGCCAGCACGGGACAGGGGGGATACAATGAGCAGTTCTTC. It yields the protein CASTGQGGYNEQFF.

The CDR3 sequence is CASSKTTQGGEKDGYTF. The CDR3 coding sequence is TGTGCCAGCAGCAAAACTACACAGGGGGGAGAAAAGGATGGCTACACCTTC. The chain employs TRBV21-1 and TRBJ1-2; the table's D call TRBD1 went unverified against the DNA. TRBV21-1 constitutes a pseudogene. The CDR3 contains 17 residues.

V gene TRBV4-3 combines with J gene TRBJ1-5; TRBD1 might be the D (5 bases). This CDR3 spans 15 amino acids. From germline, CDR1 is LGHNA and CDR2 YSLEER. V was shortened by 0 bases and J by 4 bases, with 10 bases between the two germline ends. The CDR3 coding sequence is TGCGCCAGCAGCCAAGATTGGCAGGGTAATCAGCCCCAGCATTTT. It translates to CASSQDWQGNQPQHF.